This TCR beta chain was profiled in a study of OX40 agonist ivuxolimab in advanced cancers. Trimming removed 6 bases from V and 2 bases from J, with 10 bases in between. This CDR3 comprises 14 residues. Germline V CDR1 and CDR2: LNHDA, SQIVND (reference sequence). The table came from immunoSEQ multiplex PCR; TCRdb's copy has only in-frame clones and leaves some out. Of under 85,000 clones in the sample, about 80% are singletons; the top ten hold 2.4%. The sample here was CD4+ or CD8+ T cells sorted from blood, taken in a trial of the OX40 agonist ivuxolimab. The V and J genes are TRBV19 and TRBJ2-2; perhaps TRBD1 as D (5 bases). The source of this sequence is an adult with an advanced solid tumor such as melanoma, head and neck, liver or kidney cancer. CDR3 in amino acids: CASRDSPNTGELFF. Here the CDR3 DNA reads TGTGCCAGTAGAGACAGCCCAAACACCGGGGAGCTGTTTTTT.